These 25 T cell receptor beta chains came from one sample sequenced in a study of OX40 agonist ivuxolimab in advanced cancers. Profiled with immunoSEQ multiplex PCR; TCRdb holds only in-frame clones, not every one. The top ten hold 2% of the sample, which has tens of thousands of clones, 86% seen once. The sample was CD4+ or CD8+ T cells sorted from blood, taken in a trial of the OX40 agonist ivuxolimab. These receptors were obtained from an adult with an advanced solid tumor such as melanoma, head and neck, liver or kidney cancer.

The chain combines TRBV11-3 with TRBJ2-3, with TRBD2 matching over 9 bases. Germline V gene data show CDR1 as SGHNT and CDR2 as YENEEA. The CDR3 spans 18 residues. J lost 1 base, V lost 5 bases, and 13 bases had no gene match. The CDR3 region has the DNA TGTGCCAGCAGCACCCCCACAGGACTAGCGTCCCGCACAGATACGCAGTATTTT. Protein product: CASSTPTGLASRTDTQYF.

V gene TRBV11-2 combines with J gene TRBJ2-5; D is unresolved. CDR3 length equals 13 residues. The germline V and J ends were trimmed by 6 bases and 4 bases, with 12 bases remaining between them. The germline gives CDR1 SGHAT, CDR2 FQNNGV. CDR3 sequence: CASSFSTRETQYF. In DNA, the CDR3 is TGTGCCAGCAGTTTCTCCACTCGAGAGACCCAGTACTTC. Combining the CDR3 with reference TRBV11-2 and TRBJ2-5 gives the whole variable domain EAGVAQSPRYKIIEKRQSVAFWCNPISGHATLYWYQQILGQGPKLLIQFQNNGVVDDSQLPKDRFSAERLKGVDSTLKIQPAKLEDSAVYLCASSFSTRETQYFGPGTRLLVL.

This chain connects TRBV28 to TRBJ1-2; D remains unclear. The CDR3 loop spans 13 amino acids. The ends were cut back, 2 bases at V and 4 bases at J, with 8 bases in the middle. Per germline, CDR1 MDHEN and CDR2 SYDVKM. The CDR3: CASSLLRGYGYTF. DNA for the CDR3: TGTGCCAGCAGTTTACTCCGAGGCTATGGCTACACCTTC.

The chain recombines TRBV11-3 with TRBJ2-3; TRBD2 matches at 7 bases. CDR1 SGHNT and CDR2 YENEEA come from the germline V gene. V lost 3 bases to trimming and J lost 0 bases; unmatched junction nucleotides: 0. This CDR3 has 14 residues. CDR3: CASSFSGSTDTQYF. In DNA form, the CDR3 reads TGTGCCAGCAGCTTTAGCGGGAGCACAGATACGCAGTATTTT.

This chain uses TRBV29-1 with TRBJ2-1; 8 bases agree with TRBD1. Germline V gives CDR1 SQVTM, CDR2 ANQGSEA. The CDR3 covers 13 residues. V was pared by 7 bases and J by 4 bases, with 6 bases of the junction left unmatched. The CDR3 is CSGQGTSYNEQFF. CDR3 coding DNA: TGCAGCGGACAGGGGACTTCTTACAATGAGCAGTTCTTC.

The chain joins TRBV28 to TRBJ1-4; TRBD1 matches 9 bases. Germline V gene data show CDR1 as MDHEN and CDR2 as SYDVKM. The CDR3 sequence is 14 residues long. Trimming cost V 6 bases and J 5 bases; bases outside gene matches: 4. The CDR3 region is CASSPGQGNEKLFF. The CDR3 DNA reads TGTGCCAGCAGCCCGGGACAGGGAAATGAAAAACTGTTTTTT.

The chain carries TRBV19 and TRBJ1-5, with 7 bases lining up with TRBD1. Germline loops: CDR1 LNHDA, CDR2 SQIVND (reference sequence). V gave up 5 bases and J gave up 4 bases; unmatched junction bases: 5. The CDR3 is made up of 14 amino acids. The CDR3 DNA is TGTGCCAGTAGTGGGACAGCGGCGAATCAGCCCCAGCATTTT. It translates to CASSGTAANQPQHF.

This chain joins TRBV6-5 and TRBJ1-5; tentatively, D is TRBD1 (5 bases). The CDR3 has 14 residues. Germline V gene lookup returns CDR1 MNHEY and CDR2 SVGAGI. Here the CDR3 reads CGPPPAGGDQPQHF. CDR3 coding DNA: TGTGGCCCCCCCCCAGCGGGGGGGGATCAGCCCCAGCATTTT.

J is TRBJ2-7 and V is TRBV29-1, with D maybe TRBD1 (6 bases). CDR3 size: 12 residues. Germline values: CDR1 SQVTM, CDR2 ANQGSEA. V lost 4 bases and J 3 bases, leaving 10 bases between the germline ends. The CDR3 nucleotides read TGCAGCGTTGGCCGGGACAACTACGAGCAGTACTTC. Its translation: CSVGRDNYEQYF.

The J gene is TRBJ1-3, the V gene TRBV5-1; 7 bases are a match to TRBD1. V gave up 4 bases and J gave up 2 bases; unmatched junction bases: 3. Germline CDR1 is SGHRS and CDR2 is YFSETQ. There are 14 residues in the CDR3. CDR3 nucleotides: TGCGCCAGCAGCCTAGGGACAGCTGGAAACACCATATATTTT. It specifies CASSLGTAGNTIYF.

There are a few counts of this clone. The V call is TRBV11-2, the J call TRBJ2-4; weak D call: TRBD1 (5 bases). The CDR3 sequence is 13 residues long. Between the trimmed V and J ends, which lost 1 base and 9 bases, there was a span of 10 bases. The V gene's germline CDR1 is SGHAT and CDR2 FQNNGV. CDR3 in DNA: TGTGCCAGCAGCTTAGGCAGGGCGAGCATTCAGTACTTC. Its translation is CASSLGRASIQYF.

V usage is TRBV11-2 and J usage is TRBJ2-1; 8 nucleotides line up with TRBD2. Germline CDR1 reads SGHAT; CDR2 reads FQNNGV. Unmatched junction bases numbered 8, after V lost 3 bases and J lost 10 bases. This CDR3 is 14 amino acids long. This CDR3 is CASSFNLASGEQFF. For the CDR3, the DNA is TGTGCCAGCAGCTTCAACCTTGCTAGCGGGGAGCAGTTCTTC. Filled out from reference TRBV11-2 and TRBJ2-1, the complete variable domain reads EAGVAQSPRYKIIEKRQSVAFWCNPISGHATLYWYQQILGQGPKLLIQFQNNGVVDDSQLPKDRFSAERLKGVDSTLKIQPAKLEDSAVYLCASSFNLASGEQFFGPGTRLTVL.

V and J are TRBV2 and TRBJ1-6; D is unclear. Germline CDR1 SNHLY, CDR2 FYNNEI. V was clipped by 7 bases and J by 0 bases, with 13 bases between them. This CDR3 spans 16 amino acids. DNA for the CDR3: TGTGCCAGCACCGAGACCATCTTCTCCTATAATTCACCCCTCCACTTT. This translates into CASTETIFSYNSPLHF.

This chain joins TRBV19 and TRBJ2-3; D gene ambiguous. The CDR3 loop spans 11 amino acids. CDR1 and CDR2 from the germline V gene are LNHDA and SQIVND (reference sequence). V was trimmed by 3 bases and J by 5 bases, leaving 3 bases between them. The CDR3 protein is CASSIRDTQYF. CDR3 nucleotides: TGTGCCAGTAGTATCCGAGATACGCAGTATTTT.

The chain recombines TRBV25-1 with TRBJ2-5; TRBD2 agrees at 8 bases. Germline V lookup: CDR1 MGHDK, CDR2 SYGVNS. The CDR3 spans 15 residues. After removal of 3 bases from V and 5 bases from J, the junction contained 8 bases not matched to a gene. Here the CDR3 reads CASSESLPGGETQYF. CDR3 DNA sequence: TGTGCCAGCAGTGAGTCCCTCCCGGGAGGGGAGACCCAGTACTTC.

The rearrangement uses TRBV15 and TRBJ2-3, with 9 bases fitting TRBD1. V was clipped by 3 bases and J by 2 bases; unmatched bases: 9. CDR3 length equals 17 residues. The germline gives CDR1 LNHNV, CDR2 YYDKDF (reference sequence). The CDR3 sequence is CATSRGTHRGLTDTQYF. In nucleotides, the CDR3 is TGTGCCACCAGCAGGGGGACCCACAGGGGGCTCACAGATACGCAGTATTTT.

The gene calls are TRBV21-1 and TRBJ1-5. TRBV21-1 is a pseudogene. The CDR3 covers 14 residues. CDR3 in amino acids: CASSFRGSGEPQHF. CDR3 nucleotide sequence: TGTGCCAGCAGCTTCCGGGGCTCTGGGGAGCCCCAGCATTTT.

The CDR3 here is CASRTGGGGLSPQHF. The CDR3 bases are TGTGCCAGCAGGACCGGGGGAGGGGGACTTAGCCCCCAGCATTTT. The rearrangement links TRBV2 to TRBJ1-5, with TRBD1 as a possible D gene (6 bases). The germline V gene encodes CDR1 SNHLY and CDR2 FYNNEI. V was cut by 6 bases and J by 10 bases, with 22 bases left in between. The CDR3 is 15 residues long.

V gene TRBV5-1 combines with J gene TRBJ1-1, with D unclear. V was shortened by 4 bases and J by 5 bases, with 15 bases between the two germline ends. Germline V gives CDR1 SGHRS, CDR2 YFSETQ. The CDR3 spans 14 residues. CDR3 bases: TGCGCCAGCAGCCCCTACAGCGGTCGGACTGAAGCTTTCTTT. Amino acid sequence: CASSPYSGRTEAFF.

CDR3 residues: CAIKDRAGASGANVLTF. CDR3 bases: TGTGCCATTAAAGACAGGGCAGGGGCCTCTGGGGCCAACGTCCTGACTTTC. The V gene is TRBV10-3, the J gene TRBJ2-6; 7 nucleotides align to TRBD1. This CDR3 is built from 17 residues. J gave up 0 bases and V 9 bases, and 11 bases lay outside the gene matches. Germline loops: CDR1 ENHRY, CDR2 SYGVKD.

The chain uses TRBV9 and TRBJ2-3; TRBD2 matches 9 bases. Germline V gives CDR1 SGDLS, CDR2 YYNGEE. CDR3 length equals 13 residues. In nucleotides, the CDR3 is TGTGCTGGTAGCGGGGGAGTCGGGGATACGCAGTATTTT. Its protein is CAGSGGVGDTQYF.

This clone appeared once. The V gene is TRBV5-4, the J gene TRBJ2-7; 8 bases match TRBD2. V lost 4 bases and J lost 3; bases outside the gene matches: 3. Germline CDR1 is SGHNT and CDR2 is YYREEE (reference sequence). The CDR3 runs 13 residues. DNA for the CDR3: TGTGCCAGCAGCCCGGGGGGGAACTACGAGCAGTACTTC. It is translated as CASSPGGNYEQYF. Combining the CDR3 with reference TRBV5-4 and TRBJ2-7 gives the whole variable domain ETGVTQSPTHLIKTRGQQVTLRCSSQSGHNTVSWYQQALGQGPQFIFQYYREEENGRGNFPPRFSGLQFPNYSSELNVNALELDDSALYLCASSPGGNYEQYFGPGTRLTVT.

V gene TRBV29-1 combines with J gene TRBJ1-1, with a tentative D call TRBD1 (5 bases). The CDR3 totals 12 residues. The germline gives CDR1 SQVTM, CDR2 ANQGSEA. CDR3 nucleotides: TGCACCGCCACCCCTCAGGGTGCTGAAGCTTTCTTT. Amino acid sequence: CTATPQGAEAFF.

This rearrangement joins TRBV9 to TRBJ1-4, with D tentatively TRBD1 (6 bases). CDR1 and CDR2 (germline): SGDLS, YYNGEE. Between the trimmed V and J ends, which lost 0 bases and 5 bases, there was a span of 11 bases. The CDR3 is 15 residues long. The CDR3 loop is CASSVDEGENEKLFF. As DNA, the CDR3 is TGTGCCAGCAGCGTAGATGAGGGGGAGAATGAAAAACTGTTTTTT.

This clone showed up just once. The chain uses TRBV7-9 and TRBJ2-7; 9 bases agree with TRBD1. Per the germline V gene, CDR1 is SEHNR and CDR2 is FQNEAQ (reference sequence). V trimming: 3 bases; J trimming: 2 bases; junction bases outside the gene matches: 11. The CDR3 sequence is 17 residues long. CDR3 residues: CASSFVFRDREPYEQYF. In nucleotides, the CDR3 is TGTGCCAGCAGCTTTGTATTCCGGGACAGGGAACCCTACGAGCAGTACTTC.